Detailed here is one T cell receptor (beta chain). The antigen it binds to is not known. No much larger clonotype is one base removed from it; base qualities were not supplied. These data originate in a study of blood T cell repertoires in COVID-19 (TCRdb year 2020). At the level of the whole study: Samples covering the acute and convalescent phases of COVID-19 were provided by collaborators in the United States, Italy and Spain. The repertoires were released in a freely available public database intended as a resource for research on the immune response to SARS-CoV-2. Subjects who had been exposed to COVID-19, were actively infected with it, or had recovered from it provided the deeply sampled blood TCRbeta repertoires that made up the dataset. Sample metadata almost always included a de-identified subject ID, COVID-19 status, age in years and sex. The material from the prospective study consisted of cDNA or gDNA derived from T cells, B-cell-depleted T cells, or PBMCs. Where available, HLA class I and class II types were obtained from metadata supplied by the sample provider rather than from assay-based typing. The samples were drawn from the first 160 participants of the ongoing ImmuneRACE study and from 1,254 subjects provided by 6 global collaborators. General conclusions and limits of the study: The quantity of clinical and demographic metadata differed by source and by participant and was supplied without curation.

In Seattle, one collaborating source enrolled patients while the infection was active and tracked those patients longitudinally over the course of disease. Each collaborating institution followed its own protocols to collect whole blood in K2EDTA tubes. For TCRbeta analysis, collaborator samples were shipped as frozen whole blood, as isolated PBMCs, or as DNA extracted from either sample type. The immunoSEQ Assay, a bias-controlled multiplex PCR, was used to amplify TCRbeta CDR3 regions from genomic DNA. The study's processing was this. Nucleated cell counts per sample were estimated from amplification of reference gene primers within the assay. To quantify the absolute abundance of each unique TCRbeta CDR3 rearrangement, sequence reads were collapsed and filtered. For each sample, productive Simpson clonality was calculated as the square root of Simpson's diversity index over productive rearrangements. TCRdb's version of the immuneACCESS table is confined to in-frame rearrangements and falls short of the full clone set. An unresolved V gene accounts for under half of the shortfall where checked; the remainder is of unknown origin. Clonal size and the V and J genes are those of that table, whereas D and trimming came from the DNA. Across this sample there are about 120,000 clones, with roughly four fifths seen only once. Clones ranked in the top ten supply approximately 17% of the sample.

CDR3 length: 15 amino acids, cysteine to phenylalanine. Of the read, only the CDR3 DNA is kept; its 45 bases are in frame from base 1. V is pared back by 1 base and J by 3 bases, with 13 bases lying between the germline termini. CDR1 and CDR2 are drawn from the germline V gene: SGHNT, YENEEA. Sequencing was carried out using peripheral blood. The chain joins TRBV11-3 to TRBJ2-7; the best D guess is TRBD2, with 6 bases matching. The TCR comes from a man aged 30 to 39 with COVID-19, enrolled during active disease. The CDR3 region has the sequence CASSLVGRGGYEQYF. The DNA reads TGTGCCAGCAGCTTAGTGGGGCGGGGAGGCTACGAGCAGTACTTC.